Reported below is one TCR beta chain. TCRalpha and TCRbeta libraries used 5'RACE with constant-segment primers and UMIs. TCRdb fed the 5' RACE reads into MiXCR, producing one record per CDR3 protein. The table records 180,000 or so distinct CDR3 sequences, around a tenth of them present only once. The germline CDR1 and CDR2 sequences are DFQATT and SNEGSKA (reference sequence). This CDR3 spans 15 amino acids. V shed 6 bases and J 0 bases; nucleotides not matched to a gene: 8. These data originate in a study of T-cell memory formation after mild COVID-19. This clonotype was obtained from a young man who had mild COVID-19 (a few samples of this study predate the infection). Cell type and time point are not known. The V call is TRBV20-1, the J call TRBJ2-4; 7 nucleotides align to TRBD2. The sample taken for sequencing was PBMCs or a T cell subset sorted from them (not recorded which). For the CDR3, the DNA is TGCAGTGCCCCAAGCGGGGTGGCAGCCAAAAACATTCAGTACTTC. Translated: CSAPSGVAAKNIQYF.